Presented here are 27 T cell receptor beta chains from one specimen sequenced in a study of blood T cell repertoires in COVID-19. The method was immunoSEQ multiplex PCR; TCRdb's version includes in-frame clones alone and lacks a portion of them. The table has under 350,000 clones, roughly nine tenths seen once. The sequencing sample was made of PBMCs or T cells enriched from blood (not recorded which). These TCRs come from a man in his 60s who had recovered from COVID-19.

J is TRBJ2-1 and V is TRBV18, with D possibly being TRBD1 (5 bases). Germline assignment: CDR1 KGHSH and CDR2 LQKENI. V was cut by 3 bases and J by 0 bases, with 12 bases left in between. The CDR3 length is 16 residues. This chain's CDR3 is CASSPLGRSSYNEQFF. DNA of the CDR3: TGTGCCAGCTCACCCTTGGGGCGGAGCTCCTACAATGAGCAGTTCTTC.

The rearrangement uses TRBV6-6 and TRBJ1-1; no clear D gene. The CDR3 covers 14 residues. Trimming took 0 bases from V and 3 from J, leaving 8 bases between them. Per the germline V gene, CDR1 is MNHNY and CDR2 is SVGAGI (reference sequence). Here the CDR3 reads CASSYSKRYTEAFF. In nucleotides, the CDR3 is TGTGCCAGCAGTTACTCGAAGAGGTACACTGAAGCTTTCTTT.

The CDR3 protein is CASSTGGDNEQFF. The CDR3 DNA is TGTGCCAGCAGTACGGGAGGGGATAATGAGCAGTTCTTC. The chain is built from TRBV27 and TRBJ2-1; 8 bases line up with TRBD2. The CDR3 spans 13 residues. J was trimmed by 7 bases and V by 5 bases; bases with no gene match: 4. In germline, CDR1 is MNHEY, CDR2 SMNVEV (reference sequence).

This chain links TRBV2 with TRBJ2-7; TRBD1 matches 8 bases. From germline, CDR1 is SNHLY and CDR2 FYNNEI. The CDR3 runs to 14 residues. V shed 8 bases and J 7 bases; nucleotides not matched to a gene: 13. CDR3 nucleotides: TGTGCCAGCCCCCCGGACAGGGACGGGGTTGAGCAGTACTTC. Its translation is CASPPDRDGVEQYF.

V gene TRBV30 combines with J gene TRBJ2-3; 7 bases match TRBD2. Germline CDR1 is GTSNPN and CDR2 is SVGIG (reference sequence). The V gene end was trimmed by 0 bases and the J gene end by 2 bases; junction bases not matched to a gene: 5. This CDR3 is 15 amino acids long. This chain's CDR3 is CAWSVASGITDTQYF. DNA for the CDR3: TGTGCCTGGAGTGTTGCTAGCGGTATCACAGATACGCAGTATTTT.

The gene calls are TRBV7-2 and TRBJ2-3, with a weak D call TRBD1 (6 bases). The germline V and J ends were trimmed by 2 bases and 5 bases, with 14 bases remaining between them. This CDR3 has 15 residues. CDR1 is SGHTA and CDR2 is FQGNSA in the germline V gene. The CDR3 is CASSLNGQGIDTQYF. DNA for the CDR3: TGTGCCAGCAGCTTAAACGGCCAGGGGATAGATACGCAGTATTTT.

The genes are TRBV7-9 and TRBJ1-5, with D tentatively TRBD1 (5 bases). V lost 2 bases, J lost 6 bases, and 11 bases lay in between. CDR3 length: 14 amino acids. CDR1 and CDR2 from the germline V gene are SEHNR and FQNEAQ (reference sequence). The CDR3: CASSLWGDSQPQHF. CDR3 DNA sequence: TGTGCCAGCAGCTTATGGGGCGATTCTCAGCCCCAGCATTTT.

The chain employs TRBV27 and TRBJ2-3, with 7 bases aligning to TRBD1. Germline lookup yields CDR1 MNHEY and CDR2 SMNVEV (reference sequence). Unmatched junction bases numbered 13, after V lost 7 bases and J lost 6 bases. This CDR3 comprises 15 residues. The CDR3: CASKGTVLFPDTQYF. CDR3 nucleotide sequence: TGTGCCAGCAAGGGGACAGTTCTCTTCCCTGATACGCAGTATTTT.

This clone was recorded a few times. This sequence joins TRBV2 and TRBJ1-2; TRBD1 agrees at 8 bases. Looked up from germline, CDR1 is SNHLY and CDR2 is FYNNEI. V gave up 6 bases and J gave up 5 bases; unmatched junction bases: 2. CDR3 length equals 12 residues. The DNA for the CDR3 is TGTGCCAGCAGGGGACAGGAGTATGGCTACACCTTC. Protein: CASRGQEYGYTF.

This CDR3 reads CASSQRPGAPLKTQYF. CDR3 DNA: TGTGCCAGCAGCCAGAGGCCGGGAGCCCCCTTGAAGACCCAGTACTTC. The rearrangement joins TRBV3-1 (or the pseudogene TRBV3-2) to TRBJ2-5, with D tentatively TRBD2 (6 bases). Trimming pared 3 bases from V and 6 bases from J, leaving 20 bases between. The CDR3 extends over 16 amino acids. From germline, CDR1 is LGHDT and CDR2 YNNKEL (reference sequence).

The rearrangement links TRBV20-1 to TRBJ1-3, with D unclear. The germline gives CDR1 DFQATT, CDR2 SNEGSKA (reference sequence). V lost 3 bases and J lost 0, with 6 bases in between. The CDR3 has 13 residues. CDR3 loop: CSASQNSGNTIYF. The CDR3 nucleotides are TGCAGTGCTAGTCAGAACTCTGGAAACACCATATATTTT.

The rearrangement uses TRBV18 and TRBJ1-1, with unresolved D. Germline V CDR1 and CDR2: KGHSH, LQKENI. The CDR3 is 14 amino acids. Trimming took 1 base from V and 1 from J, leaving 7 bases between them. CDR3 DNA: TGTGCCAGCTCACCACGAACAAAGAACACTGAAGCTTTCTTT. This translates into CASSPRTKNTEAFF.

This rearrangement joins TRBV10-3 to TRBJ2-1, with D tentatively TRBD2 (6 bases). The CDR3 totals 16 residues. The germline V gene has CDR1 ENHRY and CDR2 SYGVKD. Trimming cost V 3 bases and J 7 bases, with 19 bases left between them. This chain's CDR3 is CAISDSGSVLTNEQFF. The CDR3 DNA reads as TGTGCCATCAGTGATTCCGGGAGCGTCTTGACGAATGAGCAGTTCTTC.

V and J are TRBV15 and TRBJ2-2; 11 bases align to TRBD2. The CDR3 totals 20 residues. Germline CDR1 and CDR2: LNHNV and YYDKDF (reference sequence). The junction had 16 bases not matched to a gene; V was cut back by 1 base and J by 6 bases. This CDR3 reads CATSRVQTGLAVGGAGELFF. In nucleotides, the CDR3 is TGTGCCACCAGCAGAGTCCAGACGGGACTAGCGGTTGGCGGAGCCGGGGAGCTGTTTTTT.

The genes are TRBV11-1 and TRBJ2-7; 11 nucleotides match TRBD1. The V segment lost 5 bases and the J segment 0 bases; nucleotides outside the gene matches: 6. Germline CDR1 is SGHAT and CDR2 is FQDESV (reference sequence). This CDR3 region has 16 residues. CDR3 region: CASSVGTGGPSYEQYF. Here the CDR3 DNA reads TGTGCCAGCAGCGTCGGGACAGGGGGGCCCTCCTACGAGCAGTACTTC.

The V and J genes are TRBV20-1 and TRBJ2-3; 11 nucleotides agree with TRBD2. Germline assignment: CDR1 DFQATT and CDR2 SNEGSKA (reference sequence). V lost 3 bases to trimming and J lost 0 bases; unmatched junction nucleotides: 8. The CDR3 extends over 17 amino acids. CDR3 DNA sequence: TGCAGTGCTAGTGGAGCTAGCGGGGGGACCAGCACAGATACGCAGTATTTT. Its protein is CSASGASGGTSTDTQYF.

This chain joins TRBV25-1 and TRBJ1-2, with 9 positions matching TRBD1. Germline CDR1 and CDR2: MGHDK and SYGVNS. The CDR3 extends over 14 amino acids. V lost 10 bases to trimming and J lost 3 bases; unmatched junction nucleotides: 9. The CDR3 DNA reads TGTGCCACCTTCGGACAGGGGTACGACTATGGCTACACCTTC. Amino acid sequence: CATFGQGYDYGYTF.

The chain couples TRBV24-1 to TRBJ2-1; TRBD2 aligns across 7 bases. The length of the CDR3 is 16 residues. Germline V gene lookup returns CDR1 KGHDR and CDR2 SFDVKD. The V segment lost 3 bases and the J segment 4 bases; nucleotides outside the gene matches: 8. DNA for the CDR3: TGTGCCACCAGTGATAGGAGATCGGGGGGATACAATGAGCAGTTCTTC. Protein: CATSDRRSGGYNEQFF.

In its sample, this clone was seen once. The gene calls are TRBV10-1 and TRBJ2-7; D possibly corresponds to TRBD2 (6 bases). The CDR3 is made up of 13 amino acids. Trimming cost V 4 bases and J 7 bases, with 14 bases left between them. Germline assignment: CDR1 WNHNN and CDR2 SYGVQD (reference sequence). The CDR3 loop reads CASSASTGGEQYF. For the CDR3, the DNA is TGCGCCAGCAGTGCGTCGACTGGAGGGGAGCAGTACTTC.

The V and J genes are TRBV18 and TRBJ2-3; tentative D call: TRBD2 (6 bases). Trimming took 3 bases from V and 5 from J, leaving 12 bases between them. This CDR3 has 14 residues. The germline V gene encodes CDR1 KGHSH and CDR2 LQKENI. CDR3 sequence reads: CASSPLASGDTQYF. The CDR3 DNA reads TGTGCCAGCTCACCTCTAGCGAGTGGAGATACGCAGTATTTT.

This sequence joins TRBV9 and TRBJ1-3; tentatively, D is TRBD1 (5 bases). The V end lost 0 bases, the J end lost 1 base, and 11 bases lay between the germline ends. Per the germline V gene, CDR1 is SGDLS and CDR2 is YYNGEE. The CDR3 is 16 residues long. The CDR3 DNA follows: TGTGCCAGCAGCGTAGGGCAGGGAAATTCTGGAAACACCATATATTTT. This codes for CASSVGQGNSGNTIYF.

In this sample, this clone turned up many times. The chain links TRBV12-3 or TRBV12-4 to TRBJ2-1; 8 bases align to TRBD1. The CDR3 spans 13 residues. J lost 7 bases, V lost 11 bases, and 10 bases had no gene match. In DNA, the CDR3 is TGTGCCGACGGACAGGGTGGAACTAATGAGCAGTTCTTC. Protein: CADGQGGTNEQFF.

This sequence joins TRBV5-1 and TRBJ1-6, with D maybe TRBD1 (6 bases). CDR1 is SGHRS and CDR2 is YFSETQ in the germline V gene. V gave up 0 bases and J gave up 6 bases, with 7 bases separating them. CDR3 length: 14 amino acids. CDR3 bases: TGCGCCAGCAGCTTGGCCAGGGGTAATTCACCCCTCCACTTT. Translated: CASSLARGNSPLHF.

The V call is TRBV4-2, the J call TRBJ1-5; D not resolved. CDR1 and CDR2 (germline): LGHNA, YNFKEQ. Trimming pared 0 bases from V and 1 base from J, leaving 19 bases between. This CDR3 is 19 amino acids long. CDR3 amino acids: CASSQDLIIDTRSNQPQHF. The CDR3, as DNA: TGTGCCAGCAGCCAAGATCTGATTATAGACACCAGGAGCAATCAGCCCCAGCATTTT.

This chain uses TRBV4-1 with TRBJ1-1; D may be TRBD1 (5 bases). CDR3 length: 14 residues. V lost 3 bases and J 1 base, leaving 9 bases between the germline ends. Germline V lookup: CDR1 MGHRA, CDR2 YSYEKL. This CDR3 is CASSQQGPNTEAFF. The CDR3 bases are TGCGCCAGCAGCCAGCAGGGCCCGAACACTGAAGCTTTCTTT.

The chain combines TRBV24-1 with TRBJ1-2; D might be TRBD1 (6 bases). The ends were cut back, 4 bases at V and 3 bases at J, with 14 bases in the middle. The CDR3 covers 15 residues. Germline V gene sequence: CDR1 KGHDR, CDR2 SFDVKD. The CDR3 DNA follows: TGTGCCACCAGTGACCCGGGACAACCCTACTATGGCTACACCTTC. This encodes CATSDPGQPYYGYTF.

This clone was seen a single time. The CDR3 DNA reads as TGCGCCAGCAGTAGCGTAGTGGGGTTGTACCAAGAGACCCAGTACTTC. Protein sequence: CASSSVVGLYQETQYF. V and J are TRBV4-1 and TRBJ2-5, with TRBD2 as a possible D gene (5 bases). The germline V and J ends were trimmed by 6 bases and 0 bases, with 17 bases remaining between them. Germline V CDR1 and CDR2: MGHRA, YSYEKL. This CDR3 has 16 amino acids.